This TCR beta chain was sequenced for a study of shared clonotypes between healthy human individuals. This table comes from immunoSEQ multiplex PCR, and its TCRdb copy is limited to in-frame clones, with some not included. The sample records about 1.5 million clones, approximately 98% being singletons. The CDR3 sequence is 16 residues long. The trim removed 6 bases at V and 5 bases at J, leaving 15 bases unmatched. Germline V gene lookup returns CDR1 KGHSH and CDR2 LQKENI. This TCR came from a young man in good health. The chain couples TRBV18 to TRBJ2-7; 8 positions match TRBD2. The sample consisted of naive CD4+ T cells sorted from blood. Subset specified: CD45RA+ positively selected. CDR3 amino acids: CASSLRTSGPYDEQYF. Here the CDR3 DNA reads TGTGCCAGCTCTCTTCGTACTAGCGGCCCTTACGACGAGCAGTACTTC.